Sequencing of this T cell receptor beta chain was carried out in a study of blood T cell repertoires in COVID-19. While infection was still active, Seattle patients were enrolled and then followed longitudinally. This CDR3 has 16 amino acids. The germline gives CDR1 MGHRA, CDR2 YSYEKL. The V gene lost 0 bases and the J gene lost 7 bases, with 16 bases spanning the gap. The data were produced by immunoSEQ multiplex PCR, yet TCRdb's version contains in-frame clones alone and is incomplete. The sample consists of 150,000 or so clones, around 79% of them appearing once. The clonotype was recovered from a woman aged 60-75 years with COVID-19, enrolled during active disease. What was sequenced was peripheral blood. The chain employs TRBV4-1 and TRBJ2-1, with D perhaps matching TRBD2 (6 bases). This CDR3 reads CASSQEVLATSNEQFF. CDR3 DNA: TGCGCCAGCAGCCAAGAGGTACTAGCTACCTCTAATGAGCAGTTCTTC.